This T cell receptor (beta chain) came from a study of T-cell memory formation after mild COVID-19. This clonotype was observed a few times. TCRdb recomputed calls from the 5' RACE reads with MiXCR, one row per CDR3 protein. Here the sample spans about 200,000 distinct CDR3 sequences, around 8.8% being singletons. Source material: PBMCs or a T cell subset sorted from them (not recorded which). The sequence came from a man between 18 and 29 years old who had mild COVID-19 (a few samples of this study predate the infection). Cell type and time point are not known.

CDR3 in amino acids: CASYPAGGAYGYTF. As DNA, the CDR3 is TGTGCCAGCTATCCTGCGGGGGGAGCCTATGGCTACACCTTC. The rearrangement joins TRBV27 to TRBJ1-2; TRBD1 might be the D (5 bases). CDR1 MNHEY and CDR2 SMNVEV come from the germline V gene (reference sequence). The CDR3 totals 14 residues. The V end lost 8 bases, the J end lost 4 bases, and 17 bases lay between the germline ends.